This T cell receptor beta chain is from a study of molecular identifiers for immune sequencing clone quantification (dated by TCRdb to 2017 to 2018). At the level of the whole study: For a replicate experiment, the RNA from either approximately 20,000 or 100,000 naive CD8 T cells was divided into five aliquots, and four of those aliquots went on to sequencing. CD8 T cells were used in a methods study to benchmark molecular-identifier clustering-based TCR repertoire sequencing (MIDCIRS) and TCR RNA copy counting.

The protocol used for the library was PCR. Data came from an Illumina HiSeq 4000. Bulk TCR libraries were generated as previously described, with the TCR primers listed in Table S5 used. The Qiagen AllPrep DNA/RNA kit was used to purify total RNA. Before analysis, reads from multiple sequencing runs of one library were combined. The authors' pipeline ran thus. Only reads with exact TCR constant sequence were kept, trimmed to 150 nt, and grouped by their 12-nt molecular barcodes. Reads within each barcode group were sub-clustered using a 15% Levenshtein threshold, and quality-weighted consensus sequences were constructed for each RNA molecule. Non-functional sequences were discarded, and so were lower-count sequences lying one edit away from another sequence. On the basis of fitting two negative binomial distributions, barcode sub-clusters with fewer than 20% of the maximum read count were discarded. In TCRdb, the public reads were trimmed at Q25 with fastp and aligned with MiXCR, with productive beta chains retained. Rows are unified per CDR3 protein, each entry keeping the most common DNA and genes. The V and J calls shown here were made by TCRdb, not taken from the authors' results. In this sample the table shows about 640,000 distinct CDR3 sequences, roughly 21% of which occur a single time. The ten largest make up around 0.86% of the sample.

CDR1 MNHEY and CDR2 SMNVEV were looked up in the germline V gene (reference sequence). The CDR3 has 15 amino acids, counting the end cysteine and phenylalanine. Only the CDR3 part of the read is kept: 45 bases, read in frame from the first base. Here is what the overall study found, with its caveats: A single cell's worth of spiked-in Jurkat TCR RNA was reported detectable even among 900,000 to 1,000,000 naive CD8 T cells. About three recovered TCR RNA copies per cell were obtained by modeling, versus roughly 10 by digital PCR, implying a capture efficiency of approximately 27%. In CMV-specific effector cells, clones with more than 20 RNA copies contained over 98% of molecules, whereas in naive cells such clones contained under 1% of molecules. Naive libraries contained spiked-in Jurkat TCR RNA (roughly ten copies' worth), which is not part of the donor repertoire. When barcode sub-clustering was not used, chimeric consensus sequences inflated TCR diversity, with chimeras reaching as high as 47%. Highly expanded clone sizes could be underestimated because identical TCR molecules may share a barcode.

This clonotype has only a few counts. Its antigen is still unknown. At one end the junction does not follow the germline gene, possibly because of a read error. Libraries of naive CD8 T cells were generated from about 21,000 to 970,000 sorted cells, with 10%, 30% or 50% of the purified RNA used. Naive CD8 T cells were FACS-sorted as CD8+CD4-CCR7+CD45RA+ on a BD FACSAria II into RLT Plus buffer. To test detection sensitivity, Jurkat RNA equal to some 11 TCR copies was added to samples of about 17,000-1,100,000 naive CD8 T cells. Enrichment of CD8 T cells was performed with RosetteSep CD8+ T Cell Enrichment Cocktail and Ficoll-Paque, after which ACK red cell lysis was carried out.

This TCR was sampled from a human donor in good health. Some libraries in this study had Jurkat cell RNA spiked in. This chain joins TRBV27 to TRBJ2-1; TRBD2 aligns with 10 central bases. Sequenced input: naive CD8+ T cells from blood, with Jurkat cell RNA spiked in. Read against the paper, the sample's cell subset or site label means: FACS-sorted CD8+CD4-CCR7+CD45RA+ naive T cells. Here is the DNA: TGTGCCAGCAGTCCGGGGACTAGCGTTTACAATGAGCGGTTCTTC. This translates into CASSPGTSVYNERFF.